This TCR beta chain was captured by sequencing in a study of blood T cell repertoires in COVID-19. Turning to the study itself: The United States, Italy and Spain supplied acute and convalescent COVID-19 samples.

The repertoire was sequenced with immunoSEQ multiplex PCR; TCRdb's copy has only in-frame clones and lacks some. Seen here are about 190,000 clones, approximately 88% observed once, and the top ten hold under 4.5%. The germline V gene encodes CDR1 MNHEY and CDR2 SVGAGI. J gave up 8 bases and V 6 bases, and 8 bases lay outside the gene matches. The CDR3 is made up of 13 amino acids. This TCR was recovered from a woman in her 30s with acute or convalescent COVID-19. The J gene is TRBJ1-2, the V gene TRBV6-5; 8 bases agree with TRBD1. Material: peripheral blood. The CDR3 DNA follows: TGTGCCAGCAGCTGGCAGGGGGCTAAAGGCTACACCTTC. It translates to CASSWQGAKGYTF.